This is a list of T cell receptor beta chains from one sample in a study of blood T cell repertoires in COVID-19. Sequencing used immunoSEQ multiplex PCR; TCRdb keeps in-frame clones, though not all of them. The top ten clones hold 37% of a sample with about 130,000 clones, about 79% of them seen once. Sequences were obtained from peripheral blood. These receptor sequences come from a man in his forties or fifties with active or convalescent COVID-19. The CDR3 runs from the conserved cysteine through the conserved F or W. The D gene is left open where the match is weak. Part of the rows lack a size; the others show once, few, many or a class for expanded clones.

clone_size	j_call	cdr3_length	v_call	d_call	cdr3_aa	cdr3_nt
NA	TRBJ2-1	16	TRBV13	NA	CASSSTSGGAFFWQFF	NA
NA	TRBJ1-2	14	TRBV7-8	NA	CATSPRVIAYGYTF	TGTGCCACCTCACCCCGGGTAATCGCCTATGGCTACACCTTC
NA	TRBJ2-3	13	TRBV7-2	NA	CASSRGGGDTQYF	TGTGCCAGCAGCCGGGGAGGGGGAGATACGCAGTATTTT
NA	TRBJ1-2	12	TRBV12-3/TRBV12-4	NA	CASSLFSDGYTF	TGTGCCAGCAGTTTATTCTCGGATGGCTACACCTTC
many	TRBJ2-1	14	TRBV7-3	TRBD2	CASSIAGGPGEQFF	TGTGCCAGCAGTATAGCGGGAGGGCCCGGTGAGCAGTTCTTC
NA	TRBJ1-6	14	TRBV2	TRBD1	CASFPGQGSSPLHF	TGTGCCAGCTTTCCGGGACAGGGTTCTTCACCCCTCCACTTT
NA	TRBJ2-3	13	TRBV2	NA	CASSTPSTDTQYF	TGTGCCAGCTCCACACCGAGCACAGATACGCAGTATTTT
NA	TRBJ2-2	12	TRBV27	NA	CASSQSTGELFF	TGTGCCAGCAGTCAGTCCACCGGGGAGCTGTTTTTT
NA	TRBJ1-2	11	TRBV28	NA	CASSRGNGYTF	TGTGCCAGCAGCCGGGGGAATGGCTACACCTTC
NA	TRBJ2-7	14	TRBV5-5	TRBD2	CASSLLAGDYEQYF	TGTGCCAGCAGCTTGCTAGCGGGCGACTACGAGCAGTACTTC
NA	TRBJ1-6	13	TRBV19	NA	CASRDSHNSPLHF	TGTGCCAGTAGGGACAGCCATAATTCACCCCTCCACTTT
NA	TRBJ1-1	16	TRBV18	NA	CASSPPGRGEGTEAFF	TGTGCCAGCTCACCACCGGGGCGGGGCGAGGGCACTGAAGCTTTCTTT
NA	TRBJ2-3	15	TRBV7-9	NA	CASSLNLLVADTQYF	TGTGCCAGCAGCCTCAATCTCCTAGTCGCAGATACGCAGTATTTT
NA	TRBJ2-7	15	TRBV28	NA	CASSFRGAGSYEQYF	TGTGCCAGCAGTTTTCGGGGGGCTGGATCCTACGAGCAGTACTTC
NA	TRBJ1-1	13	TRBV6-5	NA	CASGIRGNTEAFF	TGTGCCAGCGGAATCAGGGGGAACACTGAAGCTTTCTTT
NA	TRBJ1-2	15	TRBV18	NA	CASSPGQRRDYGYTF	TGTGCCAGCTCACCGGGACAACGAAGGGACTATGGCTACACCTTC
NA	TRBJ2-1	16	TRBV27	TRBD2	CASSPFAGTRGNEQFF	TGTGCCAGCAGTCCCTTCGCCGGGACTAGGGGTAACGAGCAGTTCTTC
once	TRBJ1-2	13	TRBV12-3/TRBV12-4	NA	CASSLLAGRGYTF	TGTGCCAGCAGTTTGCTGGCGGGAAGGGGCTACACCTTC
NA	TRBJ1-1	15	TRBV5-4	NA	CASSGQEGLNTEAFF	TGTGCCAGCAGCGGTCAGGAGGGTTTGAACACTGAAGCTTTCTTT
NA	TRBJ1-3	14	TRBV30	TRBD1	CAWSVTGAGNTIYF	TGTGCCTGGAGTGTCACAGGGGCTGGAAACACCATATATTTT
once	TRBJ1-5	17	TRBV3-1/TRBV3-2	TRBD1	CASSPGQDQTSGQPQHF	TGTGCCAGCAGCCCCGGACAGGATCAGACGTCCGGTCAGCCCCAGCATTTT
NA	TRBJ2-1	17	TRBV11-2	TRBD2	CASSRYPSGSIVNEQFF	TGTGCCAGCAGCAGATATCCTAGCGGGAGTATTGTTAATGAGCAGTTCTTC
once	TRBJ1-2	14	TRBV6-6	TRBD1	CASSPQGQGYGYTF	TGTGCCAGCAGCCCCCAAGGACAGGGATACGGCTACACCTTC
once	TRBJ1-5	15	TRBV2	TRBD1	CASRGGQGPNQPQHF	TGTGCCAGCAGGGGAGGACAGGGTCCCAATCAGCCCCAGCATTTT
NA	TRBJ2-5	16	TRBV6-2/TRBV6-3	TRBD2	CASSTGLAGSQETQYF	TGTGCCAGCAGCACCGGACTAGCGGGGTCCCAAGAGACCCAGTACTTC
NA	TRBJ1-3	14	TRBV6-5	NA	CASSLSGAGNTIYF	TGTGCCAGCAGTTTATCAGGGGCTGGAAACACCATATATTTT
NA	TRBJ1-1	13	TRBV5-1	NA	CASSRSQGTEAFF	TGCGCCAGCAGCCGTTCGCAGGGCACTGAAGCTTTCTTT
NA	TRBJ1-6	15	TRBV25-1	NA	CASSETGPNNSPLHF	TGTGCCAGCAGTGAAACAGGGCCTAATAATTCACCCCTCCACTTT
many	TRBJ2-7	14	TRBV27	NA	CASSLVGRPYEQYF	TGTGCCAGCAGTTTAGTAGGGAGGCCCTACGAGCAGTACTTC
NA	TRBJ1-3	14	TRBV3-1/TRBV3-2	NA	CASSQQGTGNTIYF	TGTGCCAGCAGCCAGCAGGGTACTGGAAACACCATATATTTT
NA	TRBJ2-6	17	TRBV18	TRBD1	CASSPPGTGTGANVLTF	TGTGCCAGCTCACCACCCGGGACAGGGACTGGGGCCAACGTCCTGACTTTC
NA	TRBJ2-2	15	TRBV29-1	TRBD1	CSARGTEGTKGELFF	TGCAGCGCGAGGGGGACAGAGGGCACCAAGGGGGAGCTGTTTTTT
few	TRBJ1-6	16	TRBV7-3	NA	CASSKRGGAGESPLHF	TGTGCCAGCAGTAAAAGGGGGGGAGCAGGGGAGTCACCCCTCCACTTT
NA	TRBJ2-7	12	TRBV11-2	TRBD1	CASSRDRVEQYF	TGTGCCAGCAGCCGCGACAGGGTCGAGCAGTACTTC
NA	TRBJ2-1	14	TRBV19	TRBD2	CASSIGGTINEQFF	TGTGCCAGTAGTATAGGGGGGACTATCAATGAGCAGTTCTTC
NA	TRBJ1-1	14	TRBV5-1	NA	CASSLERENTEAFF	TGCGCCAGCAGCTTGGAGCGGGAGAACACTGAAGCTTTCTTT
NA	TRBJ1-5	13	TRBV10-3	NA	CAISESGSQPQHF	TGTGCCATCAGTGAGTCCGGGAGTCAGCCCCAGCATTTT
NA	TRBJ1-1	14	TRBV6-5	NA	CASRAGYLNTEAFF	TGTGCCAGCAGGGCAGGTTATCTGAACACTGAAGCTTTCTTT
NA	TRBJ2-2	12	TRBV5-1	NA	CASSPSTGELFF	TGCGCCAGCAGCCCCTCCACCGGGGAGCTGTTTTTT
once	TRBJ2-5	16	TRBV11-2	NA	CASSSGRTRRGETQYF	TGTGCCAGCAGCTCCGGGAGGACCCGGAGGGGGGAGACCCAGTACTTC
NA	TRBJ1-4	14	TRBV27	NA	CAIPTGGACEKLFF	TGTGCCATCCCCACCGGGGGGGCGTGTGAAAAACTGTTTTTT
NA	TRBJ1-1	15	TRBV11-2	NA	CASTSPRGGESEAFF	TGTGCCAGCACTTCCCCCAGGGGTGGAGAGTCTGAAGCTTTCTTT
NA	TRBJ1-2	11	TRBV4-1	NA	CASREGYGYTF	TGCGCCAGCAGAGAGGGCTATGGCTACACCTTC
NA	TRBJ2-5	14	TRBV7-2	TRBD2	CASSPPGGFKTQYF	TGTGCCAGCAGCCCCCCGGGGGGGTTTAAGACCCAGTACTTC
NA	TRBJ2-4	15	TRBV6-2/TRBV6-3	TRBD1	CASSYSTTGGDIQYF	TGTGCCAGCAGTTACTCGACTACAGGGGGAGACATTCAGTACTTC
NA	TRBJ1-3	15	TRBV9	TRBD1	CASNPTGMIGNTIYF	TGTGCCAGCAACCCGACAGGGATGATAGGAAACACCATATATTTT
NA	TRBJ2-1	17	TRBV6-1	TRBD2	CASSELAGGPGYNEQFF	TGTGCCAGCAGTGAGCTAGCGGGAGGGCCGGGCTACAATGAGCAGTTCTTC
NA	TRBJ2-7	18	TRBV10-1	TRBD2	CASSESASGIWGSYEQYF	TGCGCCAGCAGTGAATCGGCTAGCGGGATATGGGGGTCCTACGAGCAGTACTTC
few	TRBJ1-4	15	TRBV28	TRBD1	CASSPQTGGNEKLFF	TGTGCCAGCAGTCCGCAGACAGGGGGAAATGAAAAACTGTTTTTT
NA	TRBJ2-1	16	TRBV4-1	NA	CASSQGTALAYNEQFF	TGCGCCAGCAGCCAAGGGACAGCCCTAGCCTACAATGAGCAGTTCTTC
NA	TRBJ2-1	14	TRBV6-5	TRBD2	CASAGLAGVNEQFF	TGTGCCAGCGCCGGACTAGCGGGAGTCAATGAGCAGTTCTTC
NA	TRBJ1-2	12	TRBV3-1/TRBV3-2	NA	CASSQEARGYTF	TGTGCCAGCAGCCAAGAGGCGCGGGGCTACACCTTC
NA	TRBJ2-7	14	TRBV9	NA	CASSVAHSSYEQYF	TGTGCCAGCAGCGTAGCGCACAGCTCCTACGAGCAGTACTTC
many	TRBJ2-5	15	TRBV9	NA	CASSSETRGMETQYF	TGTGCCAGCAGCTCCGAGACCCGAGGAATGGAGACCCAGTACTTC
NA	TRBJ1-1	11	TRBV6-5	NA	CASSSPGNAFF	TGTGCCAGCAGTTCCCCAGGGAATGCTTTCTTT